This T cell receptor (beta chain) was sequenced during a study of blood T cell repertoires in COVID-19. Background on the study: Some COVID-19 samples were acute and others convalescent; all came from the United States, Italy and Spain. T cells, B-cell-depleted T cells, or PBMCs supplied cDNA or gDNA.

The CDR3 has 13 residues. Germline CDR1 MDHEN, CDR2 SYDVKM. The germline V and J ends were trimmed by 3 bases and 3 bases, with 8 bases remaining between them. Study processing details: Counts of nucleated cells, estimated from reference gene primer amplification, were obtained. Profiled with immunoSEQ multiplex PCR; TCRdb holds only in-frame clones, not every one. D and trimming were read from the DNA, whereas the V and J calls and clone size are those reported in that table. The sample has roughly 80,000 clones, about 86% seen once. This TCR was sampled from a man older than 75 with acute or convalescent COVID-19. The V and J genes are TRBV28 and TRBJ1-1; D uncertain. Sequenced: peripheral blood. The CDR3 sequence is CASSFGFHTEAFF. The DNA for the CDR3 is TGTGCCAGCAGTTTCGGGTTCCACACTGAAGCTTTCTTT.